This TCR beta chain stems from a study of blood T cell repertoires in COVID-19. Study-level background: T cells, B-cell-depleted T cells, or PBMCs supplied cDNA or gDNA.

Seattle patient enrollment occurred during active infection, with longitudinal follow-up thereafter. The CDR3 runs 16 residues. CDR1 and CDR2 from the germline V gene are SEHNR and FQNEAQ (reference sequence). With V trimmed by 6 bases and J by 4 bases, 10 bases remained unmatched. Per the original data handling: Amplification from reference gene primers served as the basis for estimated nucleated cell counts. Produced via immunoSEQ multiplex PCR; TCRdb's table is partial and in-frame only. D and trimming were read from the DNA, whereas the V and J calls and clone size are those reported in that table. Of 250,000 to 300,000 clones in the sample, approximately 90% are singletons; the top ten hold approximately 2%.

The TCR was taken from a woman in her 30s with COVID-19, enrolled during active disease. Sequenced: peripheral blood. This sequence joins TRBV7-9 and TRBJ2-2, with 8 bases identical to TRBD2. In DNA form, the CDR3 reads TGTGCCAGCAGTCCCCCGGGGAGCGGGAGCACCGGGGAGCTGTTTTTT. Protein sequence: CASSPPGSGSTGELFF.